This T cell receptor beta chain comes out of a study of cytomegalovirus exposure and HLA in healthy donors. Study-wide results and limits: As a later analysis revealed, the rate of TCR association differed by HLA locus, with DRB1 most and HLA-C fewest. Cytomegalovirus-associated TCR beta chains were listed, numbering over 150.

To note about this clone: Antigen: not known.

60 Vbeta and 13 Jbeta primers were used in PCR. Original handling: About 9.9 million of the about 80 million unique TCR beta chains counted in a later analysis were shared. Produced via immunoSEQ multiplex PCR; TCRdb's table is partial and in-frame only. Clonal size and the V and J genes are those of that table, whereas D and trimming came from the DNA. The repertoire table contains about 75,000 clones. Trimming took 4 bases from V and 3 from J, leaving 11 bases between them. This CDR3 has 13 residues. Germline assignment: CDR1 SGHRS and CDR2 YFSETQ. Everyone who donated was a healthy bone marrow donor.

The sample taken for sequencing was PBMCs. The chain has TRBV5-1 and TRBJ2-7; TRBD2 might be the D (5 bases). The TCR sequence derives from a man between 18 and 35 years old in good health and CMV-seropositive. The chain's CDR3 is CASSTSAGYEQYF. In nucleotides, the CDR3 is TGCGCCAGCAGCACCTCCGCGGGCTACGAGCAGTACTTC.